Below are 7 T cell receptor beta chains sequenced from a single sample in a study of beta chain features in type 1 diabetes. Whole-study results and caveats: Patients with Type 1 diabetes showed moderately but significantly shorter TCRB CDR3s in all four CD4+ subsets.

The entirety of the isolated RNA underwent reverse transcription, so expressed TCRB transcripts were sequenced. The protocol was immunoSEQ multiplex PCR, while the TCRdb copy is restricted to in-frame clones and leaves out a portion. Of about 740,000 clones listed, 13% were seen once; the top ten hold 0.022%. These receptors have no known antigen. The sequencing input was naive CD4+ T cells from blood. The receptors shown here come from a man between 18 and 35 years old with type 1 diabetes.

The rearrangement links TRBV18 to TRBJ2-7; 9 bases fit TRBD1. This CDR3 contains 16 residues. Trimming at V came to 3 bases and at J to 4 bases, leaving 10 bases not matched to a gene. Germline V gives CDR1 KGHSH, CDR2 LQKENI. As DNA, the CDR3 is TGTGCCAGCTCACCCCCGGGACAGGGCAATACTTACGAGCAGTACTTC. Its translation: CASSPPGQGNTYEQYF.

The gene calls are TRBV11-3 and TRBJ1-2, with D hard to call. The V gene lost 8 bases and the J gene lost 8 bases, with 12 bases spanning the gap. Germline V gene sequence: CDR1 SGHNT, CDR2 YENEEA. The length of the CDR3 is 11 residues. In DNA form, the CDR3 reads TGTGCCAGCGGAACTTTGGAGGGCTACACCTTC. Translation gives CASGTLEGYTF.

Comments on this clone: The junction and the germline gene differ at one end; a read error may be behind it. The chain employs TRBV5-1 and TRBJ2-7; no clear D gene. CDR3 size: 12 residues. Per the germline V gene, CDR1 is SGHRS and CDR2 is YFSETQ. CDR3 in DNA: TGCGCCAGCAGATTGGAGTCCTACGAGCAGTACTTC. This sequence encodes CASRLESYEQYF.

The chain has TRBV30 and TRBJ1-3; D is unresolved. Trimming pared 4 bases from V and 0 bases from J, leaving 16 bases between. The CDR3 is 16 residues long. Germline V lookup: CDR1 GTSNPN, CDR2 SVGIG (reference sequence). The CDR3 region has the DNA TGTGCCTGGATGGGCGGCATGATGAGCTCTGGAAACACCATATATTTT. It yields the protein CAWMGGMMSSGNTIYF.

This chain connects TRBV13 to TRBJ2-3; D call uncertain. The V gene lost 3 bases and the J gene lost 5 bases, with 15 bases spanning the gap. Germline V gene lookup returns CDR1 PRHDT and CDR2 FYEKMQ (reference sequence). This CDR3 has 15 residues. CDR3 sequence reads: CASSFGPVRQDTQYF. For the CDR3, the DNA is TGTGCCAGCAGCTTCGGGCCCGTACGGCAAGATACGCAGTATTTT. Filled out from reference TRBV13 and TRBJ2-3, the complete variable domain reads AAGVIQSPRHLIKEKRETATLKCYPIPRHDTVYWYQQGPGQDPQFLISFYEKMQSDKGSIPDRFSAQQFSDYHSELNMSSLELGDSALYFCASSFGPVRQDTQYFGPGTRLTVL.

This clone was found a few times. The CDR3 is CASSLGGGFRHEQFF. CDR3 DNA sequence: TGTGCCAGCAGCTTAGGCGGAGGGTTTAGGCATGAGCAGTTCTTC. The rearrangement joins TRBV11-2 to TRBJ2-1; tentative D call: TRBD2 (6 bases). The CDR3 contains 15 residues. The germline CDR1 and CDR2 sequences are SGHAT and FQNNGV. V gave up 1 base and J gave up 8 bases, with 15 bases separating them. The variable domain in full, completed from reference TRBV11-2 and TRBJ2-1, reads EAGVAQSPRYKIIEKRQSVAFWCNPISGHATLYWYQQILGQGPKLLIQFQNNGVVDDSQLPKDRFSAERLKGVDSTLKIQPAKLEDSAVYLCASSLGGGFRHEQFFGPGTRLTVL.

This clone was counted between two and nine times. The chain carries TRBV2 and TRBJ2-3, with D possibly TRBD1 on 5 matching bases. The germline V gene encodes CDR1 SNHLY and CDR2 FYNNEI. V shed 4 bases and J shed 2 bases, with 10 bases lying between them. The CDR3 length is 14 residues. CDR3 loop: CASSAQGNTDTQYF. The DNA for the CDR3 is TGTGCCAGCAGTGCGCAGGGCAACACAGATACGCAGTATTTT. The full variable domain, completed using reference TRBV2 and TRBJ2-3, is EPEVTQTPSHQVTQMGQEVILRCVPISNHLYFYWYRQILGQKVEFLVSFYNNEISEKSEIFDDQFSVERPDGSNFTLKIRSTKLEDSAMYFCASSAQGNTDTQYFGPGTRLTVL.